This T cell receptor (beta chain) was obtained from a study of blood T cell repertoires in COVID-19. V gave up 1 base and J gave up 0 bases; unmatched junction bases: 2. This CDR3 spans 16 amino acids. Germline CDR1 reads MGHRA; CDR2 reads YSYEKL. Sequencing was performed with immunoSEQ multiplex PCR; in TCRdb, only in-frame clones are kept and a portion is missing. The data show some 35,000 clones, with around 90% seen just once and about 14% held by the top ten. This clone was observed a single time. The rearrangement joins TRBV4-1 to TRBJ2-7; 11 nucleotides agree with TRBD2. The receptor was derived from a man in his sixties with active COVID-19. Sequencing was performed on peripheral blood. CDR3 loop: CASSQATSGSSYEQYF. DNA for the CDR3: TGCGCCAGCAGCCAAGCTACTAGCGGGAGCTCCTACGAGCAGTACTTC.